The sequence of this TCR beta chain was determined in a study of metastatic and nonmetastatic thyroid tumors. Across the study: For malignant and benign thyroid patients, tumor or nodule tissue and blood were the sources whose repertoires were compared.

Authors' analysis steps: Using the CDR3 differences seen across clinicopathological groups, the authors built a distant-metastasis classifier for papillary thyroid cancer, which was meant to discriminate distant-metastatic patients. TCRdb re-clonotyped the PCR reads via MiXCR. The V and J calls and clone size are TCRdb's, not the authors'. The data contain 35,000 to 40,000 clones, 20% to 25% of them seen just once; the ten biggest clones take up around 15%. Until they underwent thyroid surgery, no patient had received any treatment. This clone was counted once. Its antigen remains unidentified. Germline loops: CDR1 SGHNT, CDR2 YYREEE (reference sequence). Trimming removed 1 base from V and 3 bases from J; junction bases left unmatched: 10. The CDR3 spans 19 residues. Broader study findings: Benign nodules reportedly had significantly lower TCR beta diversity than malignant thyroid tumors in blood and tumor.

The chain employs TRBV5-4 and TRBJ2-7; 16 bases fit TRBD2. Sequencing used blood. The TCR sequence derives from a female donor with papillary thyroid cancer or a benign thyroid nodule (not recorded which). Some clones in this sample may be carry-over from other donors' samples. CDR3 bases: TGTGCCAGCAGCTTGTGGCCGCCGGGACTAGCGGGGGGGAACTACGAGCAGTACTTC. This codes for CASSLWPPGLAGGNYEQYF.